These 27 T cell receptor beta chains were all obtained from the same sample, sequenced in a study of shared clonotypes between healthy human individuals. The assay was immunoSEQ multiplex PCR, and TCRdb's table has in-frame clones only and misses some. The sample lists roughly 2 million clones, approximately 95% occurring once. The sequenced sample was naive CD4+ T cells sorted from blood. Described subset: CD45RA+ positively selected. Source of these receptors: a man between 18 and 29 years old in good health.

V gene TRBV15 combines with J gene TRBJ1-2, with D perhaps matching TRBD1 (6 bases). Per the germline V gene, CDR1 is LNHNV and CDR2 is YYDKDF (reference sequence). CDR3 length: 16 residues. Deletions cut 0 bases from V and 8 bases from J, with 19 bases between. The CDR3 coding sequence is TGTGCCACCAGCAGAGATTTAGTCGGGGGGCAGGAAGGCTACACCTTC. Translated: CATSRDLVGGQEGYTF.

V is TRBV4-1 and J is TRBJ2-7; D may be TRBD2 (7 bases). The germline V and J ends were trimmed by 0 bases and 9 bases, with 15 bases remaining between them. The CDR3 has 14 amino acids. The germline V gene has CDR1 MGHRA and CDR2 YSYEKL. CDR3 DNA sequence: TGCGCCAGCAGCCAAGATAGGGGGGGCTTCGCGCAGTACTTC. Translated: CASSQDRGGFAQYF.

The chain carries TRBV5-8 and TRBJ2-3; D is unresolved. V was pared by 1 base and J by 5 bases, with 5 bases between. Germline CDR1 and CDR2: SGHTS and YDEGEE. CDR3 size: 12 residues. CDR3 amino acids: CASSLWGDTQYF. CDR3 coding DNA: TGTGCCAGCAGCTTGTGGGGAGATACGCAGTATTTT. Drawing the rest from reference TRBV5-8 and TRBJ2-3, the complete variable domain is EAGVTQSPTHLIKTRGQQATLRCSPISGHTSVYWYQQALGLGLQFLLWYDEGEERNRGNFPPRFSGRQFPNYSSELNVNALELEDSALYLCASSLWGDTQYFGPGTRLTVL.

This clone was detected once. The V and J genes are TRBV28 and TRBJ2-7; TRBD1 aligns across 11 bases. The CDR3 is 15 amino acids. After removal of 5 bases from V and 0 bases from J, the junction contained 3 bases not matched to a gene. Germline CDR1 and CDR2: MDHEN and SYDVKM. The CDR3 nucleotides read TGTGCCAGCAGTCCCGGACAGGGGGCCTCCTACGAGCAGTACTTC. Residues: CASSPGQGASYEQYF.

The chain couples TRBV19 to TRBJ2-5; 9 positions match TRBD2. Germline lookup yields CDR1 LNHDA and CDR2 SQIVND (reference sequence). There are 14 residues in the CDR3. V lost 5 bases and J lost 1; bases outside the gene matches: 2. CDR3 DNA: TGTGCCAGTAGTCTAGCGGGGAGCCAAGAGACCCAGTACTTC. It codes for CASSLAGSQETQYF.

The chain carries TRBV9 and TRBJ2-7; D is undetermined. Germline CDR1 SGDLS, CDR2 YYNGEE. V lost 0 bases to trimming and J lost 5 bases, with 15 bases between them. The CDR3 totals 15 residues. CDR3 coding DNA: TGTGCCAGCAGCGTAGGGCAGGCCGGGCGAGACGAGCAGTACTTC. It translates to CASSVGQAGRDEQYF.

This clone was recorded once. The chain couples TRBV19 to TRBJ1-6; possibly TRBD1 for D (5 bases). The germline V gene encodes CDR1 LNHDA and CDR2 SQIVND (reference sequence). Trimming took 6 bases from V and 3 from J, leaving 12 bases between them. The CDR3 extends over 15 amino acids. The CDR3 reads CASRTDRFYNSPLHF. As DNA, the CDR3 is TGTGCCAGTAGGACTGACAGATTCTATAATTCACCCCTCCACTTT.

This clone has just one count. The chain combines TRBV4-3 with TRBJ2-6; the match to TRBD1 covers 8 bases. J gave up 2 bases and V 3 bases, and 3 bases lay outside the gene matches. Germline CDR1 reads LGHNA; CDR2 reads YSLEER. CDR3 length equals 16 residues. In DNA, the CDR3 is TGCGCCAGCAGCCAGACGACAGGGGCTGGGGCCAACGTCCTGACTTTC. Protein sequence: CASSQTTGAGANVLTF.

V gene TRBV27 combines with J gene TRBJ2-7; D may be TRBD1 (5 bases). Germline V gene data show CDR1 as MNHEY and CDR2 as SMNVEV (reference sequence). V lost 4 bases and J lost 0, with 7 bases in between. This CDR3 contains 13 residues. The CDR3 sequence: CASSYRHSYEQYF. The CDR3 nucleotides read TGTGCCAGCAGTTACAGGCACTCCTACGAGCAGTACTTC.

The V call is TRBV6-1, the J call TRBJ1-5; weak D call: TRBD1 (6 bases). Trimming took 3 bases from V and 6 from J, leaving 15 bases between them. Germline V CDR1 and CDR2: MNHNS, SASEGT. CDR3 size: 15 residues. DNA for the CDR3: TGTGCCAGCAGTGACTGGGGGGCCGGGGGTCAGCCCCAGCATTTT. Translated: CASSDWGAGGQPQHF.

The gene calls are TRBV7-2 and TRBJ1-2; D remains unclear. There are 16 residues in the CDR3. The V and J ends lost 2 bases and 0 bases respectively, with 13 bases between them. Per the germline V gene, CDR1 is SGHTA and CDR2 is FQGNSA. DNA for the CDR3: TGTGCCAGCAGCTTAATGCCGGATAACACTAACTATGGCTACACCTTC. Protein product: CASSLMPDNTNYGYTF. Full variable domain (rest looked up from reference TRBV7-2 and TRBJ1-2): GAGVSQSPSNKVTEKGKDVELRCDPISGHTALYWYRQSLGQGLEFLIYFQGNSAPDKSGLPSDRFSAERTGGSVSTLTIQRTQQEDSAVYLCASSLMPDNTNYGYTFGSGTRLTVV.

V usage is TRBV6-5 and J usage is TRBJ2-2; D might be TRBD1 or TRBD2, each matching 6 bases. The CDR3 totals 15 residues. Germline-derived CDR1 and CDR2 are MNHEY and SVGAGI. The V gene lost 4 bases and the J gene lost 6 bases, with 15 bases spanning the gap. The CDR3 DNA sequence: TGTGCCAGCAGTTCGGAGGGGGTAGAGTCCGGGGAGCTGTTTTTT. Protein product: CASSSEGVESGELFF.

The V gene is TRBV5-1, the J gene TRBJ2-2; 8 bases map to TRBD1. V lost 4 bases to trimming and J lost 5 bases; unmatched junction nucleotides: 7. The V gene's germline CDR1 is SGHRS and CDR2 YFSETQ. The CDR3 runs 15 residues. CDR3: CASSEPGQATGELFF. CDR3 nucleotide sequence: TGCGCCAGCAGCGAACCGGGACAGGCGACCGGGGAGCTGTTTTTT.

The rearrangement links TRBV5-1 to TRBJ2-7; D not resolved. Trimming stripped 5 bases from V and 2 bases from J, with 11 bases between. The CDR3 covers 13 residues. Germline V lookup: CDR1 SGHRS, CDR2 YFSETQ. DNA of the CDR3: TGCGCCAGCAGTCTTCAAGACACCTACGAGCAGTACTTC. It encodes CASSLQDTYEQYF.

The gene calls are TRBV11-2 and TRBJ2-3; unclear D gene. Germline CDR1 reads SGHAT; CDR2 reads FQNNGV. CDR3 length equals 15 residues. V lost 10 bases to trimming and J lost 2 bases, with 19 bases between them. The CDR3 region is CATSDFRSPTDTQYF. Here the CDR3 DNA reads TGTGCCACCTCCGATTTTCGGAGCCCCACAGATACGCAGTATTTT.

To note about this clone: Within the sample, other DNA sequences also encode this same CDR3. The chain is built from TRBV18 and TRBJ1-1; TRBD1 agrees at 9 bases. Germline-derived CDR1 and CDR2 are KGHSH and LQKENI. The CDR3 is 15 amino acids. The J segment lost 3 bases and the V segment lost 3 bases, leaving 5 bases of the junction unmatched. The CDR3 nucleotides are TGTGCCAGCTCACCCCGGACAGGGGCGGACACTGAAGCTTTCTTT. Amino acids: CASSPRTGADTEAFF.

The chain employs TRBV6-1 and TRBJ2-7; D remains unclear. Germline-derived CDR1 and CDR2 are MNHNS and SASEGT. Trimming shortened V by 7 bases and J by 2 bases, and 6 bases separated the two germline ends. The CDR3 sequence is 11 residues long. The CDR3 coding sequence is TGTGCCAGCACCTCTCCCTACGAGCAGTACTTC. Its protein product is CASTSPYEQYF.

The gene calls are TRBV6-5 and TRBJ2-1; 7 bases agree with TRBD2. Germline assignment: CDR1 MNHEY and CDR2 SVGAGI. The CDR3 loop spans 15 amino acids. V lost 2 bases, J lost 7 bases, and 8 bases stayed unmatched. CDR3 DNA: TGTGCCAGCAGTTACGTCGGGAGCGGGGAAAATGAGCAGTTCTTC. Protein product: CASSYVGSGENEQFF.

The V and J genes are TRBV2 and TRBJ1-5, with 9 bases lining up with TRBD1. The CDR3 consists of 16 residues. Looked up from germline, CDR1 is SNHLY and CDR2 is FYNNEI. Trimming at V came to 6 bases and at J to 0 bases, leaving 6 bases not matched to a gene. In DNA form, the CDR3 reads TGTGCCAGCAGGACGGGACAGGGCTATAGCAATCAGCCCCAGCATTTT. Amino acid sequence: CASRTGQGYSNQPQHF.

The chain employs TRBV27 and TRBJ2-1, with D perhaps TRBD1 or TRBD2 (5 bases each). Germline V gene sequence: CDR1 MNHEY, CDR2 SMNVEV (reference sequence). V lost 4 bases and J lost 9, with 16 bases in between. This CDR3 comprises 14 residues. DNA for the CDR3: TGTGCCAGCAGTTCGGGACGGTTGATCGGTGAGCAGTTCTTC. The encoded protein is CASSSGRLIGEQFF.

The chain links TRBV5-1 to TRBJ2-5, with 12 bases that match TRBD2. The V and J ends lost 3 bases and 4 bases, in that order; junction bases with no gene match: 13. The CDR3 runs 18 residues. In germline, CDR1 is SGHRS, CDR2 YFSETQ. The CDR3 DNA reads TGCGCCAGCAGCTCCAGACTAGCGGGAGCGCTAGGCGGAGAGACCCAGTACTTC. Amino acid sequence: CASSSRLAGALGGETQYF.

V gene TRBV2 combines with J gene TRBJ1-2; 7 bases line up with TRBD1. Germline V lookup: CDR1 SNHLY, CDR2 FYNNEI. The CDR3 runs to 15 residues. With V trimmed by 6 bases and J by 4 bases, 11 bases remained unmatched. CDR3 protein: CASSQGRQGSYGYTF. CDR3 sequence (DNA): TGTGCCAGCAGCCAAGGACGACAGGGCTCCTATGGCTACACCTTC. Based on the CDR3 plus reference TRBV2 and TRBJ1-2, the full variable domain is EPEVTQTPSHQVTQMGQEVILRCVPISNHLYFYWYRQILGQKVEFLVSFYNNEISEKSEIFDDQFSVERPDGSNFTLKIRSTKLEDSAMYFCASSQGRQGSYGYTFGSGTRLTVV.

The chain joins TRBV11-2 to TRBJ1-2, with 9 nucleotides matching TRBD1. V lost 5 bases and J lost 8; bases outside the gene matches: 6. From germline, CDR1 is SGHAT and CDR2 FQNNGV. This CDR3 is built from 13 residues. CDR3 DNA: TGTGCCAGCAGCGTGACAGGGGGTAGCGGCTACACCTTC. Translated, it gives CASSVTGGSGYTF.

As regards this clone: Other DNA sequences within the sample encode an identical CDR3. The chain employs TRBV2 and TRBJ1-2; D uncertain. Trimming took off 3 bases at V and 4 bases at J, with 6 bases between the two ends. CDR1 is SNHLY and CDR2 is FYNNEI in the germline V gene. The CDR3 has 12 amino acids. The CDR3 loop is CASSESSYGYTF. As DNA, the CDR3 is TGTGCCAGCAGTGAGTCCAGCTATGGCTACACCTTC.

To note about this clone: This CDR3 is also generated by other DNA sequences in the sample. The chain carries TRBV7-9 and TRBJ2-3; D remains unclear. The CDR3 covers 13 residues. Trimming cost V 3 bases and J 2 bases, with 6 bases left between them. Germline V gives CDR1 SEHNR, CDR2 FQNEAQ (reference sequence). In nucleotides, the CDR3 is TGTGCCAGCAGCTTGGGCACCACAGATACGCAGTATTTT. This encodes CASSLGTTDTQYF.

Worth noting for this clone: Other DNA sequences in this sample translate to the same CDR3. This chain joins TRBV18 and TRBJ2-5; no definite D call. V was clipped by 3 bases and J by 3 bases, with 11 bases between them. The germline V gene has CDR1 KGHSH and CDR2 LQKENI. The CDR3 sequence is 14 residues long. The CDR3 DNA is TGTGCCAGCTCACCGTTGGTGGCCGAAGAGACCCAGTACTTC. As protein: CASSPLVAEETQYF.

This clone was seen a single time. Additional DNA sequences in this sample encode the identical CDR3. The J gene is TRBJ2-3, the V gene TRBV5-1; D is possibly TRBD1 (6 bases). The CDR3 has 14 amino acids. The ends were cut back, 1 base at V and 3 bases at J, with 9 bases in the middle. Germline assignment: CDR1 SGHRS and CDR2 YFSETQ. The DNA of the CDR3 is TGCGCCAGCAGCTTGCAGGGGAGTACAGATACGCAGTATTTT. Its protein is CASSLQGSTDTQYF.